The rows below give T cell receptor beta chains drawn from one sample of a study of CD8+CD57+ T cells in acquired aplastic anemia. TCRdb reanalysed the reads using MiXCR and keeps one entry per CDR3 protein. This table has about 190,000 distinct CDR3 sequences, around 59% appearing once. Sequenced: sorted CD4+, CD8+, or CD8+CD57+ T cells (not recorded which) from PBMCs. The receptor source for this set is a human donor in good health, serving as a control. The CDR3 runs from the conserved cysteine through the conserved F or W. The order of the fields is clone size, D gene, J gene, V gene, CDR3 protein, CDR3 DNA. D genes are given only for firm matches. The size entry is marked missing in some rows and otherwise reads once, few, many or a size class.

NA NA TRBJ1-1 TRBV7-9 CASSRDTMNTEAFF TGTGCCAGCAGCCGGGACACCATGAACACTGAAGCTTTCTTT
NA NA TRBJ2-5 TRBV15 CATSSLHGQGETQYF TGTGCCACCAGCAGCTTACATGGGCAGGGAGAGACCCAGTACTTC
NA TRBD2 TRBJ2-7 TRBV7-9 CASSLRLAVTYEQYF TGTGCCAGCAGCTTAAGACTAGCGGTTACCTACGAGCAGTACTTC
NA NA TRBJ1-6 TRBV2 CASSEDLLPGDNSPLHF TGTGCCAGCAGTGAAGATCTCCTACCAGGGGATAATTCACCCCTCCACTTT
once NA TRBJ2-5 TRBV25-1 CASSEESQETQYF TGTGCCAGCAGTGAGGAGAGCCAAGAGACCCAGTACTTC
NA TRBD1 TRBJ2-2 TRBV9 CASSVDRGSGELFF TGTGCCAGCAGCGTAGACAGGGGGTCCGGGGAGCTGTTTTTT
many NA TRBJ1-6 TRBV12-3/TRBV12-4 CASSLGGSMNSPLHF TGTGCCAGCAGTTTAGGGGGGAGTATGAATTCACCCCTCCACTTT
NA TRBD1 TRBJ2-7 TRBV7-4 CASSPRPGTGNEQYF TGTGCCAGCAGCCCAAGACCCGGGACAGGGAACGAGCAGTACTTC
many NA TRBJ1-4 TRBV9 CASSMGPQVTLGTNEKLFF TGTGCCAGCAGCATGGGACCGCAGGTGACCCTAGGGACTAATGAAAAACTGTTTTTT
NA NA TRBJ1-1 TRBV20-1 CSALPGPEAFF TGCAGTGCGCTCCCGGGCCCTGAAGCTTTCTTT
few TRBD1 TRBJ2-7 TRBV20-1 CSADRDSYEQYF TGCAGTGCTGACCGGGACAGCTACGAGCAGTACTTC
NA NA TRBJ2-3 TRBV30 CAWARGRADTQYF TGTGCCTGGGCCAGGGGTCGCGCCGATACGCAGTATTTT
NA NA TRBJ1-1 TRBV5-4 CASGLGGQKRMNTEAFF TGTGCCAGCGGTTTGGGGGGCCAGAAGAGAATGAACACTGAAGCTTTCTTT
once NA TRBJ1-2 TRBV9 CANSVYPGQGNYGYTF TGTGCCAACAGCGTTTACCCGGGGCAGGGTAACTATGGCTACACCTTC
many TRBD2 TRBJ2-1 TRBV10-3 CAISAGLAITNEQFF TGTGCCATCAGTGCGGGACTAGCGATTACCAATGAGCAGTTCTTC
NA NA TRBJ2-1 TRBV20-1 CSARGPGNEQFF TGCAGTGCAAGGGGCCCAGGCAATGAGCAGTTCTTC
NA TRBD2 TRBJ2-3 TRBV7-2 CASRHSGGAGDTQYF TGTGCCAGCAGGCATAGCGGGGGAGCCGGAGATACGCAGTATTTT
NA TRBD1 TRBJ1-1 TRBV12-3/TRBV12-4 CASSPQQGGNTEAFF TGTGCCAGCAGCCCGCAACAGGGGGGGAACACTGAAGCTTTCTTT
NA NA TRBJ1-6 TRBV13 CASSVSTGAVGYNSPLHF TGTGCCAGCAGCGTTAGTACGGGAGCCGTGGGGTATAATTCACCCCTCCACTTT
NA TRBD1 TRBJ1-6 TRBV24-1 CATSDVDRANSPLHF TGTGCCACCAGTGACGTCGACAGGGCTAATTCACCCCTCCACTTT
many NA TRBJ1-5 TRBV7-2 CASSLGSLNSNQPQHF TGTGCCAGCAGCTTAGGATCCCTGAATAGCAATCAGCCCCAGCATTTT
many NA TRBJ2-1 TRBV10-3 CAISAGGQTLDEQFF TGTGCCATCAGTGCCGGCGGACAGACTTTGGATGAGCAGTTCTTC
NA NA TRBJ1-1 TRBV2 CASSEGFAEAFF TGTGCCAGCAGTGAAGGTTTCGCTGAAGCTTTCTTT
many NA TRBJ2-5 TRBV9 CASSVNSGRETQYF TGTGCCAGCAGCGTAAACAGTGGGAGGGAGACCCAGTACTTC
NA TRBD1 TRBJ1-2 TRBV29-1 CSGGQGGGYTF TGCAGCGGTGGACAGGGCGGAGGCTACACCTTC
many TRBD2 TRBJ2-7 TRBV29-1 CSVASGAYEQYF TGCAGCGTTGCTAGCGGGGCCTACGAGCAGTACTTC
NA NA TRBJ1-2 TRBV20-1 CSAVRAGSEGYTF TGCAGTGCTGTCAGGGCGGGGTCGGAAGGCTACACCTTC
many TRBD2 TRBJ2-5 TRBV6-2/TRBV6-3 CASSYRRIAGGQETQYF TGTGCCAGCAGTTACCGAAGGATAGCGGGGGGGCAAGAGACCCAGTACTTC
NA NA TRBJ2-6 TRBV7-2 CASPGGARANVLTF TGTGCCAGTCCAGGGGGGGCGCGGGCCAACGTCCTGACTTTC
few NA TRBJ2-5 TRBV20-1 CSASHTGETQYF TGCAGTGCTAGCCACACGGGAGAGACCCAGTACTTC
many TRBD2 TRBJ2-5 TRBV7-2 CASTLFPGLAGSETQYF TGTGCCAGCACCCTATTCCCAGGACTAGCGGGGTCAGAGACCCAGTACTTC
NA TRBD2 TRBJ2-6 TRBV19 CASSWGGNVLTF TGTGCCAGTAGTTGGGGGGGCAACGTCCTGACTTTC
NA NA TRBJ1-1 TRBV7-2 CASGPTLGFGYTEAFF TGTGCCAGCGGCCCGACTCTGGGGTTTGGATACACTGAAGCTTTCTTT
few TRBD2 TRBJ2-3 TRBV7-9 CASSSGLADTDTQYF TGTGCCAGCAGCTCAGGACTAGCGGACACAGATACGCAGTATTTT
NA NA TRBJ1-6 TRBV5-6 CASSSTGTYNSPLHF TGTGCCAGCAGCTCCACAGGGACCTATAATTCACCCCTCCACTTT
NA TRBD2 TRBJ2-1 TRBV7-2 CASSLGGGYNEQFF TGTGCCAGCAGCTTAGGCGGGGGCTACAATGAGCAGTTCTTC
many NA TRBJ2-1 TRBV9 CASSASPQGYTYNEQFF TGTGCCAGCAGCGCCTCCCCACAGGGATATACTTACAATGAGCAGTTCTTC
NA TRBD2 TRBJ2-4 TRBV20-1 CSALLAGVGYIQYF TGCAGTGCTCTACTAGCGGGGGTCGGATACATTCAGTACTTC
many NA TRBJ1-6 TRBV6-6 CASSIIRDYNSPLHF TGTGCCAGCAGCATCATCCGGGACTATAATTCACCCCTCCACTTT
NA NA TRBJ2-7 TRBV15 CATSGDGFYYEQYF TGTGCCACCAGCGGGGACGGCTTCTACTACGAGCAGTACTTC
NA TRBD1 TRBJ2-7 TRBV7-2 CASSYRKRDRPTYEQYF TGTGCCAGCAGTTACCGAAAAAGGGACAGACCGACCTACGAGCAGTACTTC
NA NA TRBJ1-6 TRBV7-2 CASSLAGDTPLHF TGTGCCAGCAGCTTAGCAGGGGATACCCCCCTCCACTTT